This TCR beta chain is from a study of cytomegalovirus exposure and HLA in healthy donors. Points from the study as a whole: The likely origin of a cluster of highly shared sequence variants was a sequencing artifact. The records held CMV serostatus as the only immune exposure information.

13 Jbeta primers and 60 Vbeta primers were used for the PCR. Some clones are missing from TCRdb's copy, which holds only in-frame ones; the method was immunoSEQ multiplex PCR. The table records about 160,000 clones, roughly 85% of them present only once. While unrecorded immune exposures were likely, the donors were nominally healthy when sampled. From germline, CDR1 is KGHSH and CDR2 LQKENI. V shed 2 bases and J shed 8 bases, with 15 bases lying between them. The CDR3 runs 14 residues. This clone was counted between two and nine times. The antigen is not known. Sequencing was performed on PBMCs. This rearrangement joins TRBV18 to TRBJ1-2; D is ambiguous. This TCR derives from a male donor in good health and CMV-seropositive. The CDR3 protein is CASSPESSLGGYTF. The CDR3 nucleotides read TGTGCCAGCTCACCAGAATCCTCTTTGGGCGGCTACACCTTC.